This T cell receptor beta chain was obtained from a study of blood T cell repertoires in COVID-19. At the level of the study: The cDNA or gDNA used as material had been derived from T cells, B-cell-depleted T cells, or PBMCs.

Germline V gene data show CDR1 as MNHEY and CDR2 as SVGAGI. The CDR3 covers 15 residues. V was cut by 3 bases and J by 6 bases, with 17 bases left in between. Per the original methods: Estimation of nucleated cell counts relied on the amplification of reference gene primers. The assay was immunoSEQ multiplex PCR, and TCRdb's table has in-frame clones only and misses some. The DNA was the basis for D and trimming; V, J and clone size are from that table. The sample records some 82,000 clones, about nine tenths being singletons. The sample consisted of peripheral blood. The receptor comes from a woman aged 45-65 years in a cohort sampled during active COVID-19. The rearrangement links TRBV6-5 to TRBJ1-2; a weak D match, TRBD1 (5 bases). CDR3 sequence reads: CASSYSDSPLDGYTF. The CDR3 bases are TGTGCCAGCAGTTATTCAGACAGTCCGCTTGATGGCTACACCTTC.